These 15 T cell receptor beta chains came from one sample sequenced in a study of cytomegalovirus exposure and HLA in healthy donors. PCR used 60 Vbeta primers and 13 Jbeta primers. Sequenced by immunoSEQ multiplex PCR; TCRdb stores in-frame clones only, minus some. This repertoire shows 110,000 or so clones, 76% found once; its top ten account for 7% to 10%. The sample taken for sequencing was PBMCs. Receptors were obtained from a man between 40 and 49 years old in good health and CMV-seropositive.

The chain recombines TRBV6-5 with TRBJ1-3; TRBD1 aligns across 7 bases. The CDR3 totals 14 residues. Germline loops: CDR1 MNHEY, CDR2 SVGAGI. With V trimmed by 7 bases and J by 2 bases, 5 bases remained unmatched. The CDR3 loop is CASTLTGAGNTIYF. DNA of the CDR3: TGTGCCAGCACCTTAACAGGGGCTGGAAACACCATATATTTT.

The chain is built from TRBV7-2 and TRBJ1-5; D is undetermined. V dropped 5 bases and J dropped 0 bases, with 14 bases sitting between them. This CDR3 has 16 residues. Germline CDR1 SGHTA, CDR2 FQGNSA. CDR3 region: CASSPSRGYSNQPQHF. CDR3 DNA sequence: TGTGCCAGCAGCCCGAGTCGCGGGTATAGCAATCAGCCCCAGCATTTT.

The rearrangement joins TRBV11-3 to TRBJ1-2; 10 nucleotides line up with TRBD1. The V gene's germline CDR1 is SGHNT and CDR2 YENEEA. CDR3 size: 15 residues. The V gene end was trimmed by 1 base and the J gene end by 3 bases; junction bases not matched to a gene: 2. CDR3: CASSLGGTGDYGYTF. For the CDR3, the DNA is TGTGCCAGCAGCTTAGGGGGGACAGGGGACTATGGCTACACCTTC.

The V and J genes are TRBV6-5 and TRBJ2-1, with a possible D match to TRBD2 (6 bases). The V gene lost 7 bases and the J gene lost 7 bases, with 17 bases spanning the gap. The CDR3 runs to 14 residues. Germline assignment: CDR1 MNHEY and CDR2 SVGAGI. As DNA, the CDR3 is TGTGCCAGCACCTCCCCCGGGAGTGGGAATGAGCAGTTCTTC. Translated, it gives CASTSPGSGNEQFF.

The V call is TRBV11-3, the J call TRBJ2-3, with 15 bases fitting TRBD2. The CDR3 covers 17 residues. The germline V gene has CDR1 SGHNT and CDR2 YENEEA. Trimming took 3 bases from V and 2 from J; bases not matched to a gene: 3. CDR3 in amino acids: CASSFRTSGRATDTQYF. For the CDR3, the DNA is TGTGCCAGCAGCTTTAGGACTAGCGGGAGGGCCACAGATACGCAGTATTTT.

The gene calls are TRBV4-2 and TRBJ1-4; TRBD1 is a possible D gene (5 bases). CDR3 size: 16 residues. Germline V gene lookup returns CDR1 LGHNA and CDR2 YNFKEQ. Deletions cut 0 bases from V and 0 bases from J, with 8 bases between. In DNA form, the CDR3 reads TGTGCCAGCAGCCAAGAGGGGGGATCAACTAATGAAAAACTGTTTTTT. This gives the protein CASSQEGGSTNEKLFF.

The chain couples TRBV11-2 to TRBJ2-5; 14 bases map to TRBD2. The germline V gene has CDR1 SGHAT and CDR2 FQNNGV. Losses at the gene ends were 6 bases for V and 2 bases for J; bases not matched to a gene: 8. This CDR3 contains 17 residues. This CDR3 reads CASSRKGLAGAQETQYF. The CDR3 region has the DNA TGTGCCAGCAGTCGGAAGGGACTAGCGGGGGCTCAAGAGACCCAGTACTTC.

This rearrangement joins TRBV7-2 to TRBJ2-3; D is possibly TRBD2 (5 bases). This CDR3 has 12 residues. Trimming pared 7 bases from V and 14 bases from J, leaving 19 bases between. Germline V CDR1 and CDR2: SGHTA, FQGNSA. The CDR3 spells CASTLRGLGGYF. The CDR3 DNA follows: TGTGCCAGCACCCTTCGCGGACTGGGTGGGTATTTT.

This rearrangement joins TRBV11-3 to TRBJ2-1, with 15 bases that match TRBD2. The CDR3 runs to 15 residues. Germline trimming cut 8 bases from V and 5 bases from J; bases unmatched to any gene: 4. The germline V gene has CDR1 SGHNT and CDR2 YENEEA. CDR3 amino acids: CASGLAGGPDNEQFF. The CDR3 coding sequence is TGTGCCAGCGGACTAGCGGGGGGGCCGGACAATGAGCAGTTCTTC.

In this sample, this clone turned up a few times. The final CDR3 position lacks the conserved phenylalanine or tryptophan, pointing to a likely read error. The DNA is left out, because the CDR3 cannot be placed on it with certainty; the CDR3 is given as TCRdb lists it. The chain carries TRBV6-1 and TRBJ1-4; TRBD1, the D gene given by the table, was not confirmed from the DNA. CDR1 and CDR2 from the germline V gene are MNHNS and SASEGT. Counting both end residues, the CDR3 totals 13 amino acids. The chain's CDR3 is CASSEGGDRAFGR.

On this clone: Other DNA sequences in this specimen translate into the identical CDR3. V is TRBV25-1 and J is TRBJ2-3; TRBD2 aligns across 7 bases. Per the germline V gene, CDR1 is MGHDK and CDR2 is SYGVNS. The CDR3 covers 14 residues. V lost 8 bases, J lost 3 bases, and 8 bases stayed unmatched. The CDR3 spells CASRRGSGTDTQYF. CDR3 sequence (DNA): TGTGCCAGCCGGCGCGGGAGTGGGACAGATACGCAGTATTTT.

On this clone: The junction and the germline gene differ at one end; a read error may be behind it. This rearrangement joins TRBV5-5 to TRBJ2-6; the D gene is possibly TRBD2 (6 bases). The CDR3 is made up of 14 amino acids. Germline V gives CDR1 SGHKS, CDR2 YYEKEE (reference sequence). The CDR3 coding sequence is TGTGCCAGCAGCCGGTCAGGCGGGGCCAACGGCCTGACTTTC. Amino acid sequence: CASSRSGGANGLTF.

The genes are TRBV28 and TRBJ2-7; 10 bases map to TRBD2. There are 16 residues in the CDR3. The ends lost 2 bases at V and 6 bases at J; junction bases unmatched: 10. The germline CDR1 and CDR2 sequences are MDHEN and SYDVKM. CDR3 in DNA: TGTGCCAGCAGTTTAAGGACCCCTAGCGGGAGACTCGAGCAGTACTTC. Translated, it gives CASSLRTPSGRLEQYF.

The CDR3 DNA sequence: TGTGCCAGCAGTTCGAACAGGGCAGAGTATAATTCACCCCTCCACTTT. It yields the protein CASSSNRAEYNSPLHF. The chain employs TRBV27 and TRBJ1-6, with D possibly being TRBD1 (6 bases). The CDR3 length is 16 residues. V lost 4 bases and J 4 bases, leaving 14 bases between the germline ends. The germline CDR1 and CDR2 sequences are MNHEY and SMNVEV (reference sequence).

This clone was counted only a few times. The chain is built from TRBV9 and TRBJ2-5; TRBD1 aligns across 9 bases. CDR1 and CDR2 (germline): SGDLS, YYNGEE. J lost 5 bases, V lost 2 bases, and 4 bases had no gene match. The CDR3 spans 14 residues. This chain's CDR3 is CASSVGDRVETQYF. CDR3 in DNA: TGTGCCAGCAGCGTGGGGGACAGGGTTGAGACCCAGTACTTC. Based on the CDR3 plus reference TRBV9 and TRBJ2-5, the full variable domain is DSGVTQTPKHLITATGQRVTLRCSPRSGDLSVYWYQQSLDQGLQFLIQYYNGEERAKGNILERFSAQQFPDLHSELNLSSLELGDSALYFCASSVGDRVETQYFGPGTRLLVL.